Below, 21 T cell receptor beta chains from the same sample are listed, as sequenced in a study of OX40 agonist ivuxolimab in advanced cancers. Produced via immunoSEQ multiplex PCR; TCRdb's table is partial and in-frame only. This table holds tens of thousands of clones, 75% to 90% found once. Material: CD4+ or CD8+ T cells sorted from blood, obtained in a trial of the OX40 agonist ivuxolimab. These receptors were collected from an adult with an advanced solid tumor such as melanoma, head and neck, liver or kidney cancer.

The CDR3 is CASSGWANEKLFF. In nucleotides, the CDR3 is TGTGCCAGCAGTGGGTGGGCTAATGAAAAACTGTTTTTT. The rearrangement links TRBV7-2 to TRBJ1-4; D remains ambiguous. The CDR3 sequence is 13 residues long. CDR1 is SGHTA, CDR2 FQGNSA, per germline. The V end lost 6 bases, the J end lost 3 bases, and 8 bases lay between the germline ends.

V gene TRBV30 combines with J gene TRBJ2-7; 11 bases match TRBD1. This CDR3 has 13 residues. The V and J ends lost 7 bases and 6 bases, in that order; junction bases with no gene match: 8. The germline CDR1 and CDR2 sequences are GTSNPN and SVGIG (reference sequence). The CDR3 loop reads CAFTPGTGGEQYF. CDR3 nucleotides: TGTGCCTTCACGCCCGGGACAGGGGGCGAGCAGTACTTC.

The chain links TRBV9 to TRBJ1-6, with 7 bases lining up with TRBD1. CDR3 length equals 15 residues. Germline values: CDR1 SGDLS, CDR2 YYNGEE. After removal of 1 base from V and 8 bases from J, the junction contained 6 bases not matched to a gene. The DNA for the CDR3 is TGTGCCAGCAGCGTAAGGGGGCAGGGGGATTCACCCCTCCACTTT. It specifies CASSVRGQGDSPLHF.

The V and J genes are TRBV18 and TRBJ1-2, with 8 bases lining up with TRBD1. Germline V lookup: CDR1 KGHSH, CDR2 LQKENI. V lost 5 bases, J lost 8 bases, and 10 bases stayed unmatched. The CDR3 is 14 residues long. In DNA form, the CDR3 reads TGTGCCAGCTCAACGGACAGGGACCCTAGGGGCTACACCTTC. Its translation: CASSTDRDPRGYTF.

The rearrangement joins TRBV5-1 to TRBJ2-3; a weak D match, TRBD1 (7 bases). The CDR3 has 15 residues. Trimming took 3 bases from V and 2 from J, leaving 13 bases between them. Germline-derived CDR1 and CDR2 are SGHRS and YFSETQ. CDR3 protein: CASSSRGVVTDTQYF. For the CDR3, the DNA is TGCGCCAGCAGCTCCAGGGGGGTTGTCACAGATACGCAGTATTTT.

J is TRBJ1-1 and V is TRBV25-1, with TRBD1 as a possible D gene (6 bases). Trimming shortened V by 3 bases and J by 7 bases, and 15 bases separated the two germline ends. Germline V gene data show CDR1 as MGHDK and CDR2 as SYGVNS. The CDR3 runs to 14 residues. CDR3 in amino acids: CASSDLRGGLEAFF. Written as DNA, the CDR3 is TGTGCCAGCAGTGATCTTCGGGGGGGCCTTGAAGCTTTCTTT.

About this clone itself: The limits of the CDR3 on the DNA are not certain, so only TCRdb's listed CDR3 is given. The rearrangement uses TRBV9 and TRBJ1-2; the table's D call, TRBD1, was not checked against the DNA. Germline CDR1 is SGDLS and CDR2 is YYNGEE. The CDR3 contains 19 residues when both ends are counted. Here the CDR3 reads CASSEGPWGQGATNYGYAF.

A single count supports this clone. The CDR3 DNA is TGTGCCAGCAGTCCAGACCCTACAGATACGCAGTATTTT. It encodes CASSPDPTDTQYF. The chain uses TRBV6-5 and TRBJ2-3; D not certain. From germline, CDR1 is MNHEY and CDR2 SVGAGI. V was cut by 5 bases and J by 3 bases, with 9 bases left in between. The CDR3 has 13 residues.

As for this clone: Mismatch with germline at one junction end may stem from a read error. The V and J genes are TRBV6-1 and TRBJ1-2, with 8 bases fitting TRBD1. This CDR3 spans 11 amino acids. Germline values: CDR1 MNHNS, CDR2 SASEGT. In nucleotides, the CDR3 is TGTGCCAGCAGTGGGACAGGGAGGATCGCCTTC. It specifies CASSGTGRIAF.

The chain combines TRBV6-5 with TRBJ1-5; D is unresolved. CDR1 is MNHEY, CDR2 SVGAGI, per germline. With 5 bases removed from V and 0 bases from J, the gap between germline ends came to 11 bases. The CDR3 runs to 15 residues. In DNA form, the CDR3 reads TGTGCCAGCAGTGCCTTGGCAGATAGCAATCAGCCCCAGCATTTT. It specifies CASSALADSNQPQHF.

The V and J genes are TRBV7-2 and TRBJ2-7; no definite D call. The CDR3 totals 12 residues. V was pared by 1 base and J by 6 bases, with 7 bases between. Germline V gene sequence: CDR1 SGHTA, CDR2 FQGNSA. CDR3 coding DNA: TGTGCCAGCAGCTTAGAGTTAGTCGAGCAGTACTTC. Its protein is CASSLELVEQYF.

This clone turned up a few times. This chain uses TRBV4-1 with TRBJ1-3; D might be TRBD1 (5 bases). The CDR3 spans 16 residues. CDR1 is MGHRA, CDR2 YSYEKL, per germline. The V end lost 1 base, the J end lost 3 bases, and 13 bases lay between the germline ends. Here the CDR3 reads CASSQVGQGVGNTIYF. The DNA for the CDR3 is TGCGCCAGCAGCCAAGTAGGGCAGGGTGTTGGAAACACCATATATTTT.

The chain uses TRBV6-5 and TRBJ2-7, with TRBD2 identical over 7 bases. The CDR3 runs 15 residues. V shed 5 bases and J 1 base; nucleotides not matched to a gene: 8. The germline V gene encodes CDR1 MNHEY and CDR2 SVGAGI. The CDR3 spells CASSPPVGGSYEQYV. In DNA form, the CDR3 reads TGTGCCAGCAGTCCCCCCGTGGGGGGGTCCTACGAGCAGTACGTC.

This sequence joins TRBV27 and TRBJ1-1, with D possibly being TRBD1 (5 bases). Deletions cut 5 bases from V and 5 bases from J, with 15 bases between. The germline V gene has CDR1 MNHEY and CDR2 SMNVEV (reference sequence). The CDR3 runs to 14 residues. CDR3 amino acids: CASSIQIGGTEAFF. CDR3 DNA sequence: TGTGCCAGCAGTATCCAAATTGGGGGAACTGAAGCTTTCTTT.

The CDR3 nucleotides read TGCGCCAGCAGCCGCGGGACTGAAATGTACCAAGAGACCCAGTACTTC. Amino acid sequence: CASSRGTEMYQETQYF. The rearrangement links TRBV5-1 to TRBJ2-5; possible D gene TRBD2, 6 bases. The germline V gene has CDR1 SGHRS and CDR2 YFSETQ. The V end lost 4 bases, the J end lost 0 bases, and 16 bases lay between the germline ends. The CDR3 runs 16 residues.

The chain joins TRBV5-1 to TRBJ1-2; possible D gene TRBD1, 5 bases. Trimming stripped 8 bases from V and 2 bases from J, with 13 bases between. CDR3 size: 13 residues. Germline V gene sequence: CDR1 SGHRS, CDR2 YFSETQ. CDR3 sequence (DNA): TGCGCCAGTAGCCAGGGCGGCAACTATGGCTACACCTTC. Amino acids: CASSQGGNYGYTF.

DNA of the CDR3: TGTGCCAGCAGCCAGGGGTTAGCGGACGGGACCCAGTACTTC. Translated: CASSQGLADGTQYF. The genes are TRBV11-3 and TRBJ2-5, with D possibly called TRBD1 or TRBD2 (6 bases each). CDR1 SGHNT and CDR2 YENEEA come from the germline V gene. The CDR3 has 14 residues. V lost 5 bases and J lost 7, with 17 bases in between.

The chain recombines TRBV5-4 with TRBJ2-3; 14 bases match TRBD2. CDR3 length: 18 residues. The junction had 10 bases not matched to a gene; V was cut back by 1 base and J by 6 bases. Germline V CDR1 and CDR2: SGHNT, YYREEE (reference sequence). CDR3 in DNA: TGTGCCAGCAGCTTGCCTTGGACTAGCGGGGGGAAAAAGGATACGCAGTATTTT. It is translated as CASSLPWTSGGKKDTQYF.

This clone showed up just a few times. CDR3 loop: CASSLDRGRYEQYF. The CDR3 DNA reads TGTGCCAGCAGCTTGGACCGGGGTAGATACGAGCAGTACTTC. V gene TRBV5-6 combines with J gene TRBJ2-7, with D possibly being TRBD2 (5 bases). Germline loops: CDR1 SGHDT, CDR2 YYEEEE. CDR3 length equals 14 residues. Trimming removed 0 bases at V and 4 bases at J, with 11 bases between.

This clone is a singleton in its sample. The rearrangement links TRBV27 to TRBJ1-6; 7 bases are shared with TRBD1. The V gene end was trimmed by 5 bases and the J gene end by 7 bases; junction bases not matched to a gene: 11. This CDR3 spans 16 amino acids. CDR1 is MNHEY and CDR2 is SMNVEV in the germline V gene (reference sequence). The CDR3 here is CASSRGRDSENSPLHF. In nucleotides, the CDR3 is TGTGCCAGCAGTCGGGGGCGGGACAGTGAAAATTCACCCCTCCACTTT.

This chain joins TRBV6-6 and TRBJ2-7; D is undetermined. V lost 2 bases, J lost 6 bases, and 17 bases lay in between. This CDR3 contains 15 residues. CDR1 is MNHNY and CDR2 is SVGAGI in the germline V gene (reference sequence). CDR3 sequence reads: CASSYMSSQDSEQYF. The DNA for the CDR3 is TGTGCCAGCAGTTACATGTCCTCGCAGGATTCCGAGCAGTACTTC.